These 28 T cell receptor beta chains were all obtained from the same sample, sequenced in a study of CD8 T cells in ankylosing spondylitis. A single record per CDR3 protein comes from TCRdb applying MiXCR to the 5' RACE reads. The sample shows 200,000 to 300,000 distinct CDR3 sequences, more than 20% of them seen only once. Sequencing was done on a sample of blood, either unsorted or a sorted T cell fraction (not recorded which). The receptors derive from a male donor with ankylosing spondylitis or in good health (not recorded which).

This chain uses TRBV20-1 with TRBJ2-3, with D possibly TRBD2 on 5 matching bases. CDR1 and CDR2 from the germline V gene are DFQATT and SNEGSKA (reference sequence). The CDR3 covers 13 residues. The germline V and J ends were trimmed by 1 base and 5 bases, with 10 bases remaining between them. The CDR3 coding sequence is TGCAGTGCTAGAGCCGGGGTTGGAGATACGCAGTATTTT. Encoded protein: CSARAGVGDTQYF.

This clonotype was seen many times. The V and J genes are TRBV6-1 and TRBJ1-1, with D unclear. Trimming took off 6 bases at V and 1 base at J, with 9 bases between the two ends. The CDR3 is 13 residues long. Germline V gene data show CDR1 as MNHNS and CDR2 as SASEGT. CDR3 sequence (DNA): TGTGCCAGCAGCCGACGGACGAACACTGAAGCTTTCTTT. It is translated as CASSRRTNTEAFF.

The CDR3 reads CSADAPEGTQYF. The CDR3 DNA sequence: TGCAGTGCTGACGCCCCCGAGGGGACCCAGTACTTC. This chain joins TRBV20-1 and TRBJ2-5; perhaps TRBD2 as D (5 bases). This CDR3 is 12 amino acids long. Germline V gene data show CDR1 as DFQATT and CDR2 as SNEGSKA (reference sequence). Trimming took 5 bases from V and 7 from J, leaving 14 bases between them.

V is TRBV6-1 and J is TRBJ1-1; 7 bases are a match to TRBD1. The CDR3 consists of 14 residues. The trim removed 5 bases at V and 5 bases at J, leaving 8 bases unmatched. CDR1 is MNHNS and CDR2 is SASEGT in the germline V gene. CDR3 nucleotide sequence: TGTGCCAGCAGTCAGGGGGTGGCAGGGACTGAAGCTTTCTTT. It encodes CASSQGVAGTEAFF.

This chain connects TRBV6-5 to TRBJ1-4; 7 positions agree with TRBD1. The CDR3 extends over 15 amino acids. The V and J ends lost 0 bases and 8 bases, in that order; junction bases with no gene match: 6. Germline V gene lookup returns CDR1 MNHEY and CDR2 SVGAGI. The CDR3 coding sequence is TGTGCCAGCAGTTACTCGACAGGGTTATACGAAAAACTGTTTTTT. Translating it yields CASSYSTGLYEKLFF.

The table lists this clonotype with many counts. V gene TRBV4-2 combines with J gene TRBJ2-5; weak D call: TRBD1 (6 bases). The CDR3 runs to 16 residues. The V end lost 0 bases, the J end lost 5 bases, and 16 bases lay between the germline ends. Germline CDR1 reads LGHNA; CDR2 reads YNFKEQ. Here the CDR3 DNA reads TGTGCCAGCAGCCAAGAGGGGGCACAGGTCTGGGAGACCCAGTACTTC. Translated: CASSQEGAQVWETQYF.

The chain uses TRBV15 and TRBJ2-7, with TRBD1 as a possible D gene (6 bases). Germline V gene lookup returns CDR1 LNHNV and CDR2 YYDKDF (reference sequence). The V end lost 0 bases, the J end lost 1 base, and 13 bases lay between the germline ends. CDR3 size: 16 residues. CDR3 in DNA: TGTGCCACCAGCAGAGACGGTCAGGGGACGTCCTACGAGCAGTACTTC. It translates to CATSRDGQGTSYEQYF.

The rearrangement links TRBV12-3 or TRBV12-4 to TRBJ2-3; D possibly matches TRBD1 or TRBD2 (5 bases each). This CDR3 has 14 residues. Trimming cost V 7 bases and J 3 bases, with 14 bases left between them. The CDR3 loop is CASTPPGATDTQYF. The CDR3 region has the DNA TGTGCCAGCACCCCTCCCGGGGCAACAGATACGCAGTATTTT.

V gene TRBV6-5 combines with J gene TRBJ2-3; D remains unclear. CDR1 is MNHEY, CDR2 SVGAGI, per germline. The length of the CDR3 is 15 residues. Trimming pared 7 bases from V and 0 bases from J, leaving 14 bases between. The CDR3 spells CASISPTESTDTQYF. In DNA form, the CDR3 reads TGTGCCAGCATTTCCCCTACAGAAAGCACAGATACGCAGTATTTT.

This chain uses TRBV20-1 with TRBJ2-7; possibly TRBD1 for D (6 bases). Per germline, CDR1 DFQATT and CDR2 SNEGSKA (reference sequence). V lost 6 bases, J lost 4 bases, and 16 bases lay in between. This CDR3 comprises 13 residues. In nucleotides, the CDR3 is TGCAGTGCCCCAGGTAGGGGGTGGTACGAGCAGTACTTC. As protein: CSAPGRGWYEQYF.

This clonotype has at least ten counts. The chain couples TRBV12-3 or TRBV12-4 to TRBJ1-1; tentatively, D is TRBD1 (6 bases). Between the trimmed V and J ends, which lost 5 bases and 8 bases, there was a span of 18 bases. The CDR3 spans 14 residues. The CDR3 DNA reads TGTGCCAGCAGTGCCAGTCGGGGACAAAGGGAAGCTTTCTTT. Translating gives CASSASRGQREAFF.

This clonotype occurred many times. The chain is built from TRBV6-1 and TRBJ2-2, with 9 bases lining up with TRBD2. Germline CDR1 reads MNHNS; CDR2 reads SASEGT. The CDR3 sequence is 15 residues long. With V trimmed by 7 bases and J by 3 bases, 6 bases remained unmatched. DNA of the CDR3: TGTGCCAGCACGAGCGGGGGGACTTACACCGGGGAGCTGTTTTTT. This gives the protein CASTSGGTYTGELFF.

This clonotype was seen a few times. This chain joins TRBV29-1 and TRBJ2-5, with 11 positions matching TRBD1. CDR1 is SQVTM, CDR2 ANQGSEA, per germline. V shed 1 base, J shed 5 bases, and the junction held 0 bases outside the gene matches. The CDR3 has 13 amino acids. The CDR3 loop reads CSVEGDRGETQYF. For the CDR3, the DNA is TGCAGCGTTGAAGGGGACAGGGGGGAGACCCAGTACTTC.

There are many counts of this clonotype. One end of the junction fails to match germline, which may point to a read error. The chain combines TRBV10-3 with TRBJ1-1, with D unresolved. Germline V gene lookup returns CDR1 ENHRY and CDR2 SYGVKD. The CDR3 loop spans 13 amino acids. The CDR3 DNA reads TGTGCCATCGGTGAGTCCACATTCGCTGAAGCTTTCTTT. It yields the protein CAIGESTFAEAFF.

This clonotype was counted only a few times. J is TRBJ2-7 and V is TRBV6-1; possibly TRBD1 for D (6 bases). The germline CDR1 and CDR2 sequences are MNHNS and SASEGT. V shed 7 bases and J shed 0 bases, with 19 bases lying between them. This CDR3 has 16 residues. The CDR3 loop is CASTPGQRTASYEQYF. As DNA, the CDR3 is TGTGCCAGCACCCCCGGACAGAGGACAGCCTCCTACGAGCAGTACTTC.

The rearrangement uses TRBV20-1 and TRBJ2-1; D gene ambiguous. Trimming took 6 bases from V and 0 from J, leaving 12 bases between them. This CDR3 has 14 residues. CDR1 and CDR2 from the germline V gene are DFQATT and SNEGSKA (reference sequence). CDR3 coding DNA: TGCAGTGCAACCCTTCCGGCCTCCTACAATGAGCAGTTCTTC. Its translation: CSATLPASYNEQFF.

The chain couples TRBV20-1 to TRBJ2-3; 7 nucleotides line up with TRBD2. V lost 0 bases, J lost 3 bases, and 3 bases stayed unmatched. The CDR3 totals 14 residues. The V gene's germline CDR1 is DFQATT and CDR2 SNEGSKA (reference sequence). This chain's CDR3 is CSARDPGGTDTQYF. The CDR3 coding sequence is TGCAGTGCTAGAGATCCGGGGGGTACAGATACGCAGTATTTT.

This clonotype was recorded many times. The chain uses TRBV12-3 or TRBV12-4 and TRBJ2-7, with D possibly called TRBD1 or TRBD2 (5 bases each). This CDR3 comprises 12 residues. Trimming pared 6 bases from V and 5 bases from J, leaving 11 bases between. CDR3 DNA sequence: TGTGCCAGCAGCCAGCTGGGGGACGAGCAGTACTTC. This gives the protein CASSQLGDEQYF.

About this clonotype: Relative to the germline gene, one junction end is altered; a read error may explain this. V is TRBV29-1 and J is TRBJ2-5, with D possibly called TRBD1 or TRBD2 (5 bases each). The CDR3 sequence is 13 residues long. Germline lookup yields CDR1 SQVTM and CDR2 ANQGSEA. The CDR3 here is CSATGTYQEAQYF. The DNA of the CDR3 is TGCAGCGCCACCGGGACGTATCAAGAGGCCCAGTACTTC.

This clonotype was recorded many times. The chain combines TRBV18 with TRBJ2-7; 12 bases are shared with TRBD1. From germline, CDR1 is KGHSH and CDR2 LQKENI. The CDR3 is 15 residues long. Trimming removed 3 bases from V and 3 bases from J; junction bases left unmatched: 3. The CDR3 bases are TGTGCCAGCTCACCGGGACAGGGGGCGAACTACGAGCAGTACTTC. The encoded protein is CASSPGQGANYEQYF.

V and J are TRBV20-1 and TRBJ1-2; 9 bases fit TRBD1. The junction had 4 bases not matched to a gene; V was cut back by 6 bases and J by 8 bases. CDR3 size: 11 residues. Germline V gene data show CDR1 as DFQATT and CDR2 as SNEGSKA (reference sequence). CDR3 nucleotides: TGCAGTGCCGACAGGGGGTACGGCTACACCTTC. Translated: CSADRGYGYTF.

The chain joins TRBV6-5 to TRBJ1-5; D might be TRBD1 (5 bases). The CDR3 is 14 residues long. Germline CDR1 reads MNHEY; CDR2 reads SVGAGI. V gave up 4 bases and J gave up 7 bases, with 14 bases separating them. The DNA for the CDR3 is TGTGCCAGCAGTTTCAGCCGGGGGGAACAGCCCCAGCATTTT. Translating gives CASSFSRGEQPQHF.

This clonotype was recorded at least ten times. The chain employs TRBV5-5 and TRBJ1-3, with a possible D match to TRBD1 (5 bases). Germline lookup yields CDR1 SGHKS and CDR2 YYEKEE (reference sequence). The CDR3 runs to 16 residues. The V end lost 0 bases, the J end lost 0 bases, and 10 bases lay between the germline ends. Written as DNA, the CDR3 is TGTGCCAGCAGCTTGGCCACGGGGCGCTCTGGAAACACCATATATTTT. Translation: CASSLATGRSGNTIYF. The whole variable domain, filled in from reference TRBV5-5 and TRBJ1-3, reads DAGVTQSPTHLIKTRGQQVTLRCSPISGHKSVSWYQQVLGQGPQFIFQYYEKEERGRGNFPDRFSARQFPNYSSELNVNALLLGDSALYLCASSLATGRSGNTIYFGEGSWLTVV.

This clonotype was observed many times. The chain links TRBV7-9 to TRBJ1-4, with D tentatively TRBD1 (5 bases). The CDR3 runs to 13 residues. V lost 3 bases and J 5 bases, leaving 7 bases between the germline ends. Germline V gives CDR1 SEHNR, CDR2 FQNEAQ (reference sequence). The chain's CDR3 is CASSFRGNEKLFF. Written as DNA, the CDR3 is TGTGCCAGCAGCTTCCGGGGGAATGAAAAACTGTTTTTT.

The chain is built from TRBV12-3 or TRBV12-4 and TRBJ2-6; D perhaps matches TRBD1 (6 bases). This CDR3 has 14 amino acids. The V end was cut by 7 bases, the J end by 4 bases, with 11 bases between. The CDR3 region has the DNA TGTGCCAGCACCCACAGGGTCGGGGCCAACGTCCTGACTTTC. Protein: CASTHRVGANVLTF.

This clonotype has only a few counts. The DNA for the CDR3 is TGCGCCAGCAGCCAAGAAACAGGGAGGGACCGTAACATTCAGTACTTC. This translates into CASSQETGRDRNIQYF. This sequence joins TRBV4-1 and TRBJ2-4; possibly TRBD2 for D (7 bases). V lost 0 bases to trimming and J lost 7 bases, with 16 bases between them. CDR1 is MGHRA and CDR2 is YSYEKL in the germline V gene. The CDR3 is made up of 16 amino acids.

This clonotype was found many times. The CDR3 coding sequence is TGCAGTGCAACAGACAGAATTCCTGAGCAGTACTTC. This encodes CSATDRIPEQYF. The rearrangement links TRBV20-1 to TRBJ2-7, with D maybe TRBD1 (5 bases). The CDR3 loop spans 12 amino acids. Germline V CDR1 and CDR2: DFQATT, SNEGSKA (reference sequence). V lost 6 bases and J lost 7, with 16 bases in between.

This clonotype has only a few counts. This chain joins TRBV6-5 and TRBJ2-2; no definite D call. This CDR3 comprises 11 residues. The germline CDR1 and CDR2 sequences are MNHEY and SVGAGI. The CDR3 bases are TGTGCGCCATCTTCGTCCGGGGAGCTGTTTTTT. Residues: CAPSSSGELFF.